What follows is one T cell receptor (beta chain) and its context. Germline V gene data show CDR1 as SGDLS and CDR2 as YYNGEE. Trimming took 0 bases from V and 1 from J, leaving 19 bases between them. The length of the CDR3 is 18 residues. Per the study methods: Reference gene primer amplification yielded estimated nucleated cell counts. The assay was immunoSEQ multiplex PCR, and TCRdb's table has in-frame clones only and misses some. The V and J calls and the clone size are those of that table, but D and trimming were determined from the DNA. The data show fewer than 110,000 clones, 85% to 95% seen once. The data belong to a study of blood T cell repertoires in COVID-19. Study in general: From the United States, Italy and Spain came samples of acute and convalescent COVID-19. Sources were T cells, B-cell-depleted T cells, or PBMCs; the material itself was cDNA or gDNA.

Sequenced: peripheral blood. V gene TRBV9 combines with J gene TRBJ2-5, with D tentatively TRBD1 (5 bases). This sequence was found in a woman under 40 with acute or convalescent COVID-19. The CDR3 loop is CASSVGTVGQALQETQYF. CDR3 bases: TGTGCCAGCAGCGTAGGAACGGTGGGGCAAGCACTCCAAGAGACCCAGTACTTC. Together with reference TRBV9 and TRBJ2-5, the CDR3 gives the full variable domain: DSGVTQTPKHLITATGQRVTLRCSPRSGDLSVYWYQQSLDQGLQFLIQYYNGEERAKGNILERFSAQQFPDLHSELNLSSLELGDSALYFCASSVGTVGQALQETQYFGPGTRLLVL.